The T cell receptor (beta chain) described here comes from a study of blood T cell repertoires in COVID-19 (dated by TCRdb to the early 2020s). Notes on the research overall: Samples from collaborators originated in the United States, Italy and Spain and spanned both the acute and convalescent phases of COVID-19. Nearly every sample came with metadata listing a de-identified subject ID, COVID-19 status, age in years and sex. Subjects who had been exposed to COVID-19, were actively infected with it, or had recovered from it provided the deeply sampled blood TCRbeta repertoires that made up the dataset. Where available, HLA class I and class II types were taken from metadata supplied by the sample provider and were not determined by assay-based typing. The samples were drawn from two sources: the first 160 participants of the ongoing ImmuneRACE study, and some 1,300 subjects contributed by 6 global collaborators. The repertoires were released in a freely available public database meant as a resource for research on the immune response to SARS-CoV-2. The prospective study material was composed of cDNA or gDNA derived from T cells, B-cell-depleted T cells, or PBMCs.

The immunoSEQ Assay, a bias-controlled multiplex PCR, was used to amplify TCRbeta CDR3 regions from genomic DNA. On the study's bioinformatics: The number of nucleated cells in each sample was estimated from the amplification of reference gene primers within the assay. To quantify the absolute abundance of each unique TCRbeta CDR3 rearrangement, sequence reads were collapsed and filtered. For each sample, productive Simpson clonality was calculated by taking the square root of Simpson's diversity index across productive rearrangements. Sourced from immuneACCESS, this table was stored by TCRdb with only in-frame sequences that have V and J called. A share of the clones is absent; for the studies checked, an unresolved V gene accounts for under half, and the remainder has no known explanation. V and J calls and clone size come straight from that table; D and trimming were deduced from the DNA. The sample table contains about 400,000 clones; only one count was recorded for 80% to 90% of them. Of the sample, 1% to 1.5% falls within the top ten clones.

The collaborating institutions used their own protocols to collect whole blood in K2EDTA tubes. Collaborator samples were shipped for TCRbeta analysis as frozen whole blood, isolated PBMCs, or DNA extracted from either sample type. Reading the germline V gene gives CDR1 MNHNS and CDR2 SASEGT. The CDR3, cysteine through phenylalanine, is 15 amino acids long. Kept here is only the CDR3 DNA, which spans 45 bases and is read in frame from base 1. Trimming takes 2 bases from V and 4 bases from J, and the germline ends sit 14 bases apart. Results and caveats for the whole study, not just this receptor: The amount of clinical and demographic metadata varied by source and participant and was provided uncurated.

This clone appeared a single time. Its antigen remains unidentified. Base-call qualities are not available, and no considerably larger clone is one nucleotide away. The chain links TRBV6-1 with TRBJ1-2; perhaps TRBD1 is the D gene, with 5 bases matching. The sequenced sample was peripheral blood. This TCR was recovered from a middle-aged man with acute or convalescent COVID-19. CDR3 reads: CASSEIQGGLYGYTF. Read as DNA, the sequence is TGTGCCAGCAGTGAAATCCAGGGAGGTCTCTATGGCTACACCTTC.